Presented here are 18 T cell receptor beta chains from one specimen sequenced in a study of Graves' ophthalmopathy and Graves' hyperthyroidism. Amplification targeted the TCR beta CDR3 regions, with RNA transcripts as the source material. HTBI-primed RT-PCR formed the first round, and a multiplex PCR formed the second. MiXCR was run by TCRdb on the multiplex PCR reads, yielding one entry per CDR3 protein. The data show 200,000 to 250,000 distinct CDR3 sequences, 25% to 35% seen once. The sample consisted of peripheral blood. The origin of the receptors is a man aged 50-60 years with Graves' ophthalmopathy.

The chain carries TRBV12-3 or TRBV12-4 and TRBJ1-6, with D possibly matching TRBD1 (5 bases). With 3 bases removed from V and 8 bases from J, the gap between germline ends came to 11 bases. This CDR3 has 14 amino acids. CDR3 DNA sequence: TGTGCCAGCAGTTTCCAAGGGACCTATTCACCCCTCCACTTT. Translated: CASSFQGTYSPLHF.

This clonotype was observed at least ten times. V and J are TRBV19 and TRBJ2-7; D call uncertain. The germline V gene has CDR1 LNHDA and CDR2 SQIVND (reference sequence). The CDR3 loop spans 14 amino acids. Between the trimmed V and J ends, which lost 10 bases and 2 bases, there was a span of 18 bases. The DNA of the CDR3 is TGTGCCACTTCCGACCCCGTTAAAGCCTACGAGCAGTACTTC. It is translated as CATSDPVKAYEQYF.

This clonotype was observed many times. The genes are TRBV5-1 and TRBJ1-1; 8 bases fit TRBD1. J lost 8 bases, V lost 4 bases, and 4 bases had no gene match. CDR1 is SGHRS, CDR2 YFSETQ, per germline. This CDR3 has 12 residues. The DNA of the CDR3 is TGCGCCAGCAGCGCCGGGACAGGAGAAGCTTTCTTT. Amino acids: CASSAGTGEAFF.

Ten or more counts support this clonotype. V and J are TRBV3-1 and TRBJ2-2, with D possibly TRBD2 on 7 matching bases. Germline V CDR1 and CDR2: LGHDT, YNNKEL (reference sequence). V was shortened by 10 bases and J by 1 base, with 13 bases between the two germline ends. The CDR3 extends over 14 amino acids. The CDR3 here is CATTGGQNTGELFF. The CDR3, as DNA: TGTGCCACCACGGGGGGACAGAACACCGGGGAGCTGTTTTTT.

This clonotype was detected many times. V usage is TRBV11-3 and J usage is TRBJ2-3; TRBD2 matches at 10 bases. CDR3 size: 18 residues. V shed 4 bases, J shed 3 bases, and the junction held 13 bases outside the gene matches. Germline values: CDR1 SGHNT, CDR2 YENEEA. The DNA of the CDR3 is TGTGCCAGCAGCTCGGCAGCGGGAGGGCCTGGGGGGACAGATACGCAGTATTTT. Translation gives CASSSAAGGPGGTDTQYF.

This clonotype was seen at least ten times. V is TRBV27 and J is TRBJ2-7; D uncertain. CDR3 length equals 11 residues. V shed 2 bases and J shed 8 bases, with 7 bases lying between them. From germline, CDR1 is MNHEY and CDR2 SMNVEV (reference sequence). CDR3 in DNA: TGTGCCAGCAGTTTAAGTGGAAAGCAGTACTTC. Amino acids: CASSLSGKQYF.

This clonotype was picked up many times. This chain links TRBV11-1 with TRBJ2-5, with 8 bases aligning to TRBD2. The germline CDR1 and CDR2 sequences are SGHAT and FQDESV (reference sequence). The CDR3 runs to 17 residues. Losses at the gene ends were 1 base for V and 3 bases for J; bases not matched to a gene: 10. The CDR3 nucleotides are TGTGCCAGCAGCTTAGGGGTTCGCGGGAGGACTGAAGAGACCCAGTACTTC. Its translation is CASSLGVRGRTEETQYF.

The chain combines TRBV20-1 with TRBJ1-6, with TRBD1 matching 7 bases. CDR3 length: 13 residues. The V segment lost 7 bases and the J segment 7 bases; nucleotides outside the gene matches: 7. In germline, CDR1 is DFQATT, CDR2 SNEGSKA (reference sequence). The CDR3 protein is CSGHRGGNSPLHF. The CDR3 DNA reads as TGCAGTGGCCACAGGGGAGGGAATTCACCCCTCCACTTT.

The table lists this clonotype with many counts. The rearrangement uses TRBV6-4 and TRBJ2-7; 11 bases align to TRBD2. The CDR3 totals 17 residues. In germline, CDR1 is MRHNA, CDR2 SNTAGT. Losses at the gene ends were 6 bases for V and 0 bases for J; bases not matched to a gene: 10. The CDR3 bases are TGTGCCAGCAGCCGGACTAGCGGGCTTAGCTCCTCCTACGAGCAGTACTTC. Its translation is CASSRTSGLSSSYEQYF.

The sample holds many counts of this clonotype. The rearrangement joins TRBV7-9 to TRBJ2-6; D may be TRBD2 (6 bases). CDR3 length: 18 amino acids. The germline V gene has CDR1 SEHNR and CDR2 FQNEAQ (reference sequence). Between the trimmed V and J ends, which lost 6 bases and 0 bases, there was a span of 18 bases. CDR3 sequence: CASSQLAYSLSGANVLTF. The CDR3 DNA sequence: TGTGCCAGCAGTCAACTAGCTTATTCCCTCTCTGGGGCCAACGTCCTGACTTTC.

This clonotype was counted many times. The J gene is TRBJ2-7, the V gene TRBV6-5, with 8 bases identical to TRBD1. V dropped 6 bases and J dropped 6; count of bases not matched to a gene: 4. Germline CDR1 and CDR2: MNHEY and SVGAGI. The CDR3 consists of 12 residues. The CDR3 region is CASRQGAGEQYF. CDR3 DNA sequence: TGTGCCAGCAGGCAGGGGGCGGGCGAGCAGTACTTC.

Many counts were recorded for this clonotype. The rearrangement links TRBV6-1 to TRBJ1-3; tentative D call: TRBD1 (5 bases). This CDR3 has 16 residues. V was trimmed by 2 bases and J by 2 bases, leaving 13 bases between them. The V gene's germline CDR1 is MNHNS and CDR2 SASEGT. CDR3 region: CASSEWGVKPGNTIYF. CDR3 bases: TGTGCCAGCAGTGAATGGGGGGTCAAGCCTGGAAACACCATATATTTT.

This clonotype has at least ten counts. This rearrangement joins TRBV29-1 to TRBJ2-5, with a weak D call TRBD2 (6 bases). CDR3 length: 12 residues. The germline V gene has CDR1 SQVTM and CDR2 ANQGSEA. Trimming pared 6 bases from V and 4 bases from J, leaving 12 bases between. The CDR3 coding sequence is TGCAGCGTCCGTGGAGGGGTAGAGACCCAGTACTTC. As protein: CSVRGGVETQYF.

This clonotype came up many times. This chain uses TRBV7-8 with TRBJ2-2; D gene uncertain. CDR3 length equals 13 residues. V lost 1 base and J lost 6, with 6 bases in between. Per the germline V gene, CDR1 is SGHVS and CDR2 is FQNEAQ. The CDR3 sequence: CASSLVGPGELFF. In DNA form, the CDR3 reads TGTGCCAGCAGCTTAGTAGGGCCCGGGGAGCTGTTTTTT. Filled out from reference TRBV7-8 and TRBJ2-2, the complete variable domain reads GAGVSQSPRYKVAKRGQDVALRCDPISGHVSLFWYQQALGQGPEFLTYFQNEAQLDKSGLPSDRFFAERPEGSVSTLKIQRTQQEDSAVYLCASSLVGPGELFFGEGSRLTVL.

The chain links TRBV6-5 to TRBJ1-5; D is ambiguous. The V and J ends lost 4 bases and 2 bases respectively, with 12 bases between them. This CDR3 has 15 residues. CDR1 is MNHEY and CDR2 is SVGAGI in the germline V gene. CDR3 amino acids: CASSSLRQGNQPQHF. The CDR3 bases are TGTGCCAGCAGTTCCCTCCGGCAGGGCAATCAGCCCCAGCATTTT.

This clonotype was seen at least ten times. The genes are TRBV28 and TRBJ2-2; 7 bases fit TRBD1. Trimming took 6 bases from V and 1 from J; bases not matched to a gene: 5. CDR3 length: 15 residues. From germline, CDR1 is MDHEN and CDR2 SYDVKM. This CDR3 is CASSHRDRNTGELFF. In DNA, the CDR3 is TGTGCCAGCAGCCACCGGGACAGGAACACCGGGGAGCTGTTTTTT.

This clonotype occurred many times. The CDR3 here is CASSVTDRYQETQYF. The CDR3 DNA is TGTGCCAGCAGCGTTACGGACAGGTACCAAGAGACCCAGTACTTC. The chain uses TRBV9 and TRBJ2-5, with 7 nucleotides matching TRBD1. V trimming: 2 bases; J trimming: 0 bases; junction bases outside the gene matches: 4. This CDR3 comprises 15 residues. Germline V CDR1 and CDR2: SGDLS, YYNGEE.

This clonotype appeared many times. The chain carries TRBV29-1 and TRBJ2-5; D uncertain. The CDR3 totals 14 residues. The germline V gene has CDR1 SQVTM and CDR2 ANQGSEA. Trimming removed 7 bases from V and 4 bases from J, with 19 bases in between. In DNA form, the CDR3 reads TGCAGCGCCGCCTCCGGGCCGAGAGCAGAGACCCAGTACTTC. Residues: CSAASGPRAETQYF. Together with reference TRBV29-1 and TRBJ2-5, the CDR3 gives the full variable domain: SAVISQKPSRDICQRGTSLTIQCQVDSQVTMMFWYRQQPGQSLTLIATANQGSEATYESGFVIDKFPISRPNLTFSTLTVSNMSPEDSSIYLCSAASGPRAETQYFGPGTRLLVL.